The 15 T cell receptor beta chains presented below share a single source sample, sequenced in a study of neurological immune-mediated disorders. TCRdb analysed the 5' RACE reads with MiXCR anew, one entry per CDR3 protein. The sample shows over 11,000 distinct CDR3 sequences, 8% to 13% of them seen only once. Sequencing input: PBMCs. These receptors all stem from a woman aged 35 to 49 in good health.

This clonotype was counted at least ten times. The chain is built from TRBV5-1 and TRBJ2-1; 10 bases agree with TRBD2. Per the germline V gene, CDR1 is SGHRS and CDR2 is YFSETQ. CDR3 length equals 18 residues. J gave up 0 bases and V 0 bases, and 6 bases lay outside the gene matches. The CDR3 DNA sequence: TGCGCCAGCAGCTTGGCCCTAGCGGGAGTAGGCTCCTACAATGAGCAGTTCTTC. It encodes CASSLALAGVGSYNEQFF. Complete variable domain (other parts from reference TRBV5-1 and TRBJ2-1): KAGVTQTPRYLIKTRGQQVTLSCSPISGHRSVSWYQQTPGQGLQFLFEYFSETQRNKGNFPGRFSGRQFSNSRSEMNVSTLELGDSALYLCASSLALAGVGSYNEQFFGPGTRLTVL.

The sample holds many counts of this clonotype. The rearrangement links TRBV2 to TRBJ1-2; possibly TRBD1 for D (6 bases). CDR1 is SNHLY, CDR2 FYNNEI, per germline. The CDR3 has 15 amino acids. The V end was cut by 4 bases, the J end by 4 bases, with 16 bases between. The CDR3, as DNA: TGTGCCAGCAGTGGGGCCTGGCAGGGGTCCTATGGCTACACCTTC. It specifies CASSGAWQGSYGYTF.

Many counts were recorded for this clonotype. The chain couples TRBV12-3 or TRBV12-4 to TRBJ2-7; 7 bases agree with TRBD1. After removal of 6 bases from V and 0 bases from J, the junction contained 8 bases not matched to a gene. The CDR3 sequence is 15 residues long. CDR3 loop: CASSPPGQISYEQYF. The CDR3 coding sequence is TGTGCCAGCAGCCCTCCGGGACAGATCTCCTACGAGCAGTACTTC.

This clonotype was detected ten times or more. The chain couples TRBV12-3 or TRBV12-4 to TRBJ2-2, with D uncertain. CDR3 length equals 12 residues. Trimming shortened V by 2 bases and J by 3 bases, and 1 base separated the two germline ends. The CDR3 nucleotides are TGTGCCAGCAGTTTATACACCGGGGAGCTGTTTTTT. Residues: CASSLYTGELFF.

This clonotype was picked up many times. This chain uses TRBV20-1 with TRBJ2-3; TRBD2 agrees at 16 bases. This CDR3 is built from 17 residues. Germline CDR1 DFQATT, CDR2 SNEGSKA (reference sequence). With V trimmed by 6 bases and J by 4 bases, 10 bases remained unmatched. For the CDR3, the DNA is TGCAGTGCCCAGGGACTAGCGGGGGGGCAGTTGGCAGATACGCAGTATTTT. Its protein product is CSAQGLAGGQLADTQYF.

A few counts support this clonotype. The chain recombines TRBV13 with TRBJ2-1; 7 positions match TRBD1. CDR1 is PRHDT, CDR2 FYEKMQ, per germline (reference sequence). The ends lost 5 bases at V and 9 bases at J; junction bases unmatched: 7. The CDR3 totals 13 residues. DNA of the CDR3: TGTGCCAGCAGCCAGAGCCCAGGGGGTGAGCAGTTCTTC. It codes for CASSQSPGGEQFF. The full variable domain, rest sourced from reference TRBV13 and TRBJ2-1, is AAGVIQSPRHLIKEKRETATLKCYPIPRHDTVYWYQQGPGQDPQFLISFYEKMQSDKGSIPDRFSAQQFSDYHSELNMSSLELGDSALYFCASSQSPGGEQFFGPGTRLTVL.

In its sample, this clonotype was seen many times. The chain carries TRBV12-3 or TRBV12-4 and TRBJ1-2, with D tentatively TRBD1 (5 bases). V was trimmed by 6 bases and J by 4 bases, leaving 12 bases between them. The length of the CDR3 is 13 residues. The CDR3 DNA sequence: TGTGCCAGCAGCCCTACGGGGGGCTATGGCTACACCTTC. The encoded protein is CASSPTGGYGYTF.

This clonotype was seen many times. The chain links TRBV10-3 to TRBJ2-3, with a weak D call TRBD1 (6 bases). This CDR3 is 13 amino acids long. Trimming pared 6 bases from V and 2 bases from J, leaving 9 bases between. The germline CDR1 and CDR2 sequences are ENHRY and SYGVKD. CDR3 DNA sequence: TGTGCCATCAGGGACAGCTCCACAGATACGCAGTATTTT. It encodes CAIRDSSTDTQYF.

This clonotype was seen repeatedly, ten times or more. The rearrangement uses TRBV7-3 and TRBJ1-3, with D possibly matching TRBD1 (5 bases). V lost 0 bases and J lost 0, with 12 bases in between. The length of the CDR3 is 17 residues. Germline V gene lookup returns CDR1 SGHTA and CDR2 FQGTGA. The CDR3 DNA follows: TGTGCCAGCAGCTTAACGGGGCGGCCAGACTCTGGAAACACCATATATTTT. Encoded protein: CASSLTGRPDSGNTIYF.

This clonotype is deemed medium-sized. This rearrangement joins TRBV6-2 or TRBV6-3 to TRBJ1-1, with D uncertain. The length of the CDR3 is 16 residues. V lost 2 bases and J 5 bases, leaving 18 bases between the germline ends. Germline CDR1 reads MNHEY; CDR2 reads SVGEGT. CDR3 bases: TGTGCCAGCAGTTACCCCACCGCTCACTCCGAAACTGAAGCTTTCTTT. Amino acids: CASSYPTAHSETEAFF.

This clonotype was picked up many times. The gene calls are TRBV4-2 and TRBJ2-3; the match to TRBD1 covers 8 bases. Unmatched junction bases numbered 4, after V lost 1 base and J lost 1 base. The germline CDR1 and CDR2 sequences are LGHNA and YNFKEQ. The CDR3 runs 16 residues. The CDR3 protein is CASSQVQDRGTDTQYF. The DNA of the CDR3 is TGTGCCAGCAGCCAAGTCCAGGACAGGGGCACAGATACGCAGTATTTT.

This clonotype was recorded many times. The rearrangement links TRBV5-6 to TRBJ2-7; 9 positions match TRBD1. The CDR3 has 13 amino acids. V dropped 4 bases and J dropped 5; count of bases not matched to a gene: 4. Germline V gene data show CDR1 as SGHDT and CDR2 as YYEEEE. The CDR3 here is CASSQDRGDEQYF. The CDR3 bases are TGTGCCAGCAGCCAAGACAGGGGGGACGAGCAGTACTTC.

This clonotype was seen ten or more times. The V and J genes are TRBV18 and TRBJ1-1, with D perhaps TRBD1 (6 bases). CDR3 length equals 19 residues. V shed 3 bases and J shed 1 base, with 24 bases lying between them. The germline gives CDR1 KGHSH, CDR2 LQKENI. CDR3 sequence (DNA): TGTGCCAGCTCACCCGGACAGTTACTAGGGGATCACCGGAACACTGAAGCTTTCTTT. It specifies CASSPGQLLGDHRNTEAFF.

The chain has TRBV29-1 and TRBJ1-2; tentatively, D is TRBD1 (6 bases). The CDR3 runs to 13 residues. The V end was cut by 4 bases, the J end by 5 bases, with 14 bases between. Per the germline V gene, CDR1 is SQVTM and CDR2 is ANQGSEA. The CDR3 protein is CSVGYRTEYGYTF. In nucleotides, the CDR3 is TGCAGCGTTGGATACCGGACAGAATATGGCTACACCTTC.

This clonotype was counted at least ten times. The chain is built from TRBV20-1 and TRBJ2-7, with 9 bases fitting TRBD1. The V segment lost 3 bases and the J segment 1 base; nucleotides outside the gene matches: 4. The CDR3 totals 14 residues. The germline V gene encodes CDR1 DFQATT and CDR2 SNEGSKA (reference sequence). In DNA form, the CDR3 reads TGCAGTGCTAGTGAGACAGGGGGTTCCTACGAGCAGTACTTC. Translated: CSASETGGSYEQYF.